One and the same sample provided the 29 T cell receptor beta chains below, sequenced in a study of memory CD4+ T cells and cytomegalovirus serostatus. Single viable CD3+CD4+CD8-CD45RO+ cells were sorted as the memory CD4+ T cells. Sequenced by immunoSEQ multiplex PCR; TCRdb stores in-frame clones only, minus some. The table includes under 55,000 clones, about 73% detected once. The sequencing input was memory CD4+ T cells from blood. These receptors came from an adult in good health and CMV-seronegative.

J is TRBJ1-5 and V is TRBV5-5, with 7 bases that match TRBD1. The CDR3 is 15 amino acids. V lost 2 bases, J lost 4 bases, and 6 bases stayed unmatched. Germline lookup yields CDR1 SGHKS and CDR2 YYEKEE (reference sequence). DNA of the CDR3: TGTGCCAGCAGCTTAGGGGACAGCCCAAATCAGCCCCAGCATTTT. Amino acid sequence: CASSLGDSPNQPQHF.

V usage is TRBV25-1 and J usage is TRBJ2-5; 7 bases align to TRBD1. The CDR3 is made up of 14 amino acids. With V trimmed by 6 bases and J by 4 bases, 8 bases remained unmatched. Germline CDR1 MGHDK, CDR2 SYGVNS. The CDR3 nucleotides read TGTGCCAGCAGGAAGGCAGGGGGTCGAGAGACCCAGTACTTC. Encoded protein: CASRKAGGRETQYF.

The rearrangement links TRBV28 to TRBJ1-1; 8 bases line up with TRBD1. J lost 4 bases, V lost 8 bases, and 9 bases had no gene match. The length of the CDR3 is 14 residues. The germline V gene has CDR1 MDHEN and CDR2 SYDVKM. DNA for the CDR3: TGTGCCAGCCAATCAGGGGGCTGGTTCACTGAAGCTTTCTTT. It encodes CASQSGGWFTEAFF.

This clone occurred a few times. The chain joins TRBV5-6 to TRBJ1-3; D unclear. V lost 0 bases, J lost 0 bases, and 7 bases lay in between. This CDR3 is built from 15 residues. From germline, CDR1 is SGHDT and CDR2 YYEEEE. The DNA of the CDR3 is TGTGCCAGCAGCTTGGTCCACAACTCTGGAAACACCATATATTTT. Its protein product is CASSLVHNSGNTIYF.

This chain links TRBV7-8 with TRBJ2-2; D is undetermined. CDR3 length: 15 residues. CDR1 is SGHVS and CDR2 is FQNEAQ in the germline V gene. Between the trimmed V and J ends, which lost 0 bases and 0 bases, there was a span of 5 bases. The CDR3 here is CASSLALSNTGELFF. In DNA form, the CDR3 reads TGTGCCAGCAGCTTAGCGCTGTCGAACACCGGGGAGCTGTTTTTT.

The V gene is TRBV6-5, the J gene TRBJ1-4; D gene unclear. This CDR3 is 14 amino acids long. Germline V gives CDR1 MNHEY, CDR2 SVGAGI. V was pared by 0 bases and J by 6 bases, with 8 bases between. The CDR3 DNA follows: TGTGCCAGCAGTTACTCGGACTTTCATGAAAAACTGTTTTTT. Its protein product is CASSYSDFHEKLFF.

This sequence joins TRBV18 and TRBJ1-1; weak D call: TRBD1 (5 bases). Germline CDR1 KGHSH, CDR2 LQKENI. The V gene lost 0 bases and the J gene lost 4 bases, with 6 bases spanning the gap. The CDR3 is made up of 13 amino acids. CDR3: CASSPPGGTEAFF. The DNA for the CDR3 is TGTGCCAGCTCACCACCCGGGGGCACTGAAGCTTTCTTT.

CDR3 loop: CATTGDYGYTF. As DNA, the CDR3 is TGTGCTACGACAGGGGACTATGGCTACACCTTC. The chain recombines TRBV2 with TRBJ1-2, with 8 positions matching TRBD1. CDR1 and CDR2 from the germline V gene are SNHLY and FYNNEI. The CDR3 is made up of 11 amino acids. The full variable domain, its missing parts supplied by reference TRBV2 and TRBJ1-2, is EPEVTQTPSHQVTQMGQEVILRCVPISNHLYFYWYRQILGQKVEFLVSFYNNEISEKSEIFDDQFSVERPDGSNFTLKIRSTKLEDSAMYFCATTGDYGYTFGSGTRLTVV.

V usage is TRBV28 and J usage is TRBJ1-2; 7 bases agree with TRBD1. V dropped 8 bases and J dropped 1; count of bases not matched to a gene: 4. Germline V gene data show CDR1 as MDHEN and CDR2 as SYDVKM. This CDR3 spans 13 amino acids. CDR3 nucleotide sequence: TGTGCCAGCCGGGACAGCCTTAACTATGGCTACACCTTC. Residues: CASRDSLNYGYTF.

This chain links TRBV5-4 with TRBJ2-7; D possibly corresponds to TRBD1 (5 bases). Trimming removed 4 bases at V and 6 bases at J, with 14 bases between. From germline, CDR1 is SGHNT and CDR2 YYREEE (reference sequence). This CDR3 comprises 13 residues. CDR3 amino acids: CASSRWVGAEQYF. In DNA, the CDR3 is TGTGCCAGCAGCAGATGGGTTGGGGCCGAGCAGTACTTC.

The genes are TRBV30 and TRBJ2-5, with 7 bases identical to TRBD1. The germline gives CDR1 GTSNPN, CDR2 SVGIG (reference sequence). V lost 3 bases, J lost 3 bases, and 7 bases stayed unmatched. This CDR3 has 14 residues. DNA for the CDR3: TGTGCCTGGAGGCCTGGGGGACAGAAAGAGACCCAGTACTTC. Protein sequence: CAWRPGGQKETQYF.

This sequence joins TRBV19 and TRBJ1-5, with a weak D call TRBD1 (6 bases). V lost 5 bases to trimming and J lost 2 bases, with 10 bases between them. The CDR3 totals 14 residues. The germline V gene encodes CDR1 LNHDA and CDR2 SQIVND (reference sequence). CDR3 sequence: CASSVRQGNQPQHF. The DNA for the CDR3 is TGTGCCAGTAGTGTACGACAGGGCAATCAGCCCCAGCATTTT.

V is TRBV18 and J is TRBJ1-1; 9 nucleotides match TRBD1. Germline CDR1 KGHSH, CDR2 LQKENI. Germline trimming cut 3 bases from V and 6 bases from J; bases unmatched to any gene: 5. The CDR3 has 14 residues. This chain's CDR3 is CASSPGQGTPEAFF. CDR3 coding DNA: TGTGCCAGCTCACCGGGACAGGGAACTCCTGAAGCTTTCTTT.

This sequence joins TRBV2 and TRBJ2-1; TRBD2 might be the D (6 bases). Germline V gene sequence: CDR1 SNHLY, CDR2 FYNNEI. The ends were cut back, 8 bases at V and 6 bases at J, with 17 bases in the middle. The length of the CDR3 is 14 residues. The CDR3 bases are TGTGCCAGCCTTAGAGGGGAGGAGCGCAATGAGCAGTTCTTC. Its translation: CASLRGEERNEQFF.

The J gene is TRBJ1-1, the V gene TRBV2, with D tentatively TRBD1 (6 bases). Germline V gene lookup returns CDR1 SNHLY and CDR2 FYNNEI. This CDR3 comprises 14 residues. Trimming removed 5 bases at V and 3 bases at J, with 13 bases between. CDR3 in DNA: TGTGCCAGCAGTCCATACAGGGCAGACACTGAAGCTTTCTTT. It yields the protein CASSPYRADTEAFF.

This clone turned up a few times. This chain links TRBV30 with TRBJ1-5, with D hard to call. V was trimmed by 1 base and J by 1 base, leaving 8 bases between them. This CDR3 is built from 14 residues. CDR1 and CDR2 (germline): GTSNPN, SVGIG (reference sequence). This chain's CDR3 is CAWSAEQSNQPQHF. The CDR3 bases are TGTGCCTGGAGTGCCGAGCAGAGCAATCAGCCCCAGCATTTT.

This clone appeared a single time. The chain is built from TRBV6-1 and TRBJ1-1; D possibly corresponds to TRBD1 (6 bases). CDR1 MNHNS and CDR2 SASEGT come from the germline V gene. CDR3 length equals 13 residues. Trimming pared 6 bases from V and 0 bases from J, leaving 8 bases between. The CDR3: CASRGHLNTEAFF. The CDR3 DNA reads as TGTGCCAGCAGGGGACATCTGAACACTGAAGCTTTCTTT.

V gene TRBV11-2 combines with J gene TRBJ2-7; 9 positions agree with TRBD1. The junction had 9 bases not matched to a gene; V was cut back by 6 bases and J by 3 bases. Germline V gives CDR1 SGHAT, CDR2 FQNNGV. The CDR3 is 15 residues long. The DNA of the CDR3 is TGTGCCAGCAGGGCGGCGGGACAGGGTATCTACGAGCAGTACTTC. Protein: CASRAAGQGIYEQYF. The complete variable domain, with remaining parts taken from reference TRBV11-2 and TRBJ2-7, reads EAGVAQSPRYKIIEKRQSVAFWCNPISGHATLYWYQQILGQGPKLLIQFQNNGVVDDSQLPKDRFSAERLKGVDSTLKIQPAKLEDSAVYLCASRAAGQGIYEQYFGPGTRLTVT.

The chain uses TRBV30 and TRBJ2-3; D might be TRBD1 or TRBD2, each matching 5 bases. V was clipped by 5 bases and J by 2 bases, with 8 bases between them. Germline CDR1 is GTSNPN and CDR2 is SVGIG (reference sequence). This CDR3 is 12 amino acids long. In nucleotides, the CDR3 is TGTGCCTGGGGGGGACCCACAGATACGCAGTATTTT. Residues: CAWGGPTDTQYF.

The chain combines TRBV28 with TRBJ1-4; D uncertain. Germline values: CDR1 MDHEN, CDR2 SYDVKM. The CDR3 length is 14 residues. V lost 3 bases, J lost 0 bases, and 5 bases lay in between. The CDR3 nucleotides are TGTGCCAGCAGTTTTGGAGCAACTAATGAAAAACTGTTTTTT. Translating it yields CASSFGATNEKLFF.

DNA of the CDR3: TGCGCCAGCAGCTTGGCCGTCGGGGCAGGGGAGACCTACGAGCAGTACTTC. Its protein is CASSLAVGAGETYEQYF. The V call is TRBV5-1, the J call TRBJ2-7; tentatively, D is TRBD1 (6 bases). Germline CDR1 and CDR2: SGHRS and YFSETQ. V was cut by 0 bases and J by 2 bases, with 18 bases left in between. There are 17 residues in the CDR3.

CDR3 in amino acids: CASSLVPGPTYEQYF. The DNA of the CDR3 is TGTGCCAGCAGCTTAGTTCCGGGACCGACCTACGAGCAGTACTTC. The rearrangement joins TRBV7-2 to TRBJ2-7, with D possibly being TRBD1 or TRBD2 (5 bases each). Germline V gene data show CDR1 as SGHTA and CDR2 as FQGNSA. This CDR3 contains 15 residues. Deletions cut 1 base from V and 2 bases from J, with 12 bases between.

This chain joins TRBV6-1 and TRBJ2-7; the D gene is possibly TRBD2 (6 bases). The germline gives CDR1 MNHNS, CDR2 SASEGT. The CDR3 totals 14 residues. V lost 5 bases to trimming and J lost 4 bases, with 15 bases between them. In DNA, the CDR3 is TGTGCCAGCAGTCGTAGCGGTGACCCTTACGAGCAGTACTTC. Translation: CASSRSGDPYEQYF.

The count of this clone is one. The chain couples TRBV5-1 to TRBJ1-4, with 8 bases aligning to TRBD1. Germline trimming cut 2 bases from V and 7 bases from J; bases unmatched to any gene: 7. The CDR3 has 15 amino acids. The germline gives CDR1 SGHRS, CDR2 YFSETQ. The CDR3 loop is CASSLTGGTAEKLFF. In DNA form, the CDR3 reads TGCGCCAGCAGCTTAACAGGGGGGACGGCTGAAAAACTGTTTTTT.

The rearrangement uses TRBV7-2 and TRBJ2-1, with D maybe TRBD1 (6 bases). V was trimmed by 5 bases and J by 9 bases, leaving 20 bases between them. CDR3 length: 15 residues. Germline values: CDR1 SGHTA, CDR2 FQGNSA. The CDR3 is CASSPGMGALFEQFF. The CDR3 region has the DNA TGTGCCAGCAGCCCAGGGATGGGGGCTCTATTTGAGCAGTTCTTC.

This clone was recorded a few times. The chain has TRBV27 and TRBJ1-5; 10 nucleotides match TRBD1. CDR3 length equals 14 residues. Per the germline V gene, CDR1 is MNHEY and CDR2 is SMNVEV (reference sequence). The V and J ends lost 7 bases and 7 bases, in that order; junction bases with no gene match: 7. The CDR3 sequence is CASTLRQGAQPQHF. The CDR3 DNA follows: TGTGCCAGCACCTTAAGACAGGGGGCCCAGCCCCAGCATTTT.

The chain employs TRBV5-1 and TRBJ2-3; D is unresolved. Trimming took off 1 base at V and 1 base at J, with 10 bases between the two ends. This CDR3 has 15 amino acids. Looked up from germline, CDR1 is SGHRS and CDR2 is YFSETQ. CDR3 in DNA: TGCGCCAGCAGCTTGAGGGAAGTCGGCACAGATACGCAGTATTTT. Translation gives CASSLREVGTDTQYF.

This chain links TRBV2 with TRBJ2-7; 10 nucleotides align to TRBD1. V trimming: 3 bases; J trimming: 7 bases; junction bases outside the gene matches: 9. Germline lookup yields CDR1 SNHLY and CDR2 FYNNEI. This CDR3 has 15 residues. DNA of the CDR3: TGTGCCAGCAGTGACGTGAGACAGGGGGCGCGGGAGCAGTACTTC. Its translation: CASSDVRQGAREQYF.

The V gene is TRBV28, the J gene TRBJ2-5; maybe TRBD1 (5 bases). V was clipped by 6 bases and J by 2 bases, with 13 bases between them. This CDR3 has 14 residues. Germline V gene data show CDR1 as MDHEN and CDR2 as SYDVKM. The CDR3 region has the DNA TGTGCCAGCAGGGAACCTGACAGACAAGAGACCCAGTACTTC. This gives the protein CASREPDRQETQYF.